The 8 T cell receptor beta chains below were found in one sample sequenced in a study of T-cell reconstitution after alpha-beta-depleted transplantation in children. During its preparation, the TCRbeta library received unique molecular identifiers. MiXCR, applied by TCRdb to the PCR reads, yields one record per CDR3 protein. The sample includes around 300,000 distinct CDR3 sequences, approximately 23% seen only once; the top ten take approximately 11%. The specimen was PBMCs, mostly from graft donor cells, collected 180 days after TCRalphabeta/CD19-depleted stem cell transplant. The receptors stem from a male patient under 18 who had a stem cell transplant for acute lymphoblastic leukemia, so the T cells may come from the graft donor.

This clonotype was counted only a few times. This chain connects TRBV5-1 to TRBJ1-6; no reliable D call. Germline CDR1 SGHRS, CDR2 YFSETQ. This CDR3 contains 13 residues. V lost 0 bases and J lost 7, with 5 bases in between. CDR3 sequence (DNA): TGCGCCAGCAGCTTGGGGAGAAATTCACCCCTCCACTTT. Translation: CASSLGRNSPLHF.

The CDR3 DNA follows: TGTGCCAGCAGGCCGGGACTAGCCTCCTACGAGCAGTACTTC. As protein: CASRPGLASYEQYF. The chain is built from TRBV12-3 or TRBV12-4 and TRBJ2-7, with TRBD2 matching 9 bases. The V gene end was trimmed by 6 bases and the J gene end by 0 bases; junction bases not matched to a gene: 3. This CDR3 is built from 14 residues.

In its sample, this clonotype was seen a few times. CDR3 coding DNA: TGTGCCATCAGTGAGGTTGGACAGGCGAACACTGAAGCTTTCTTT. Its protein product is CAISEVGQANTEAFF. The V call is TRBV10-3, the J call TRBJ1-1, with 7 nucleotides matching TRBD1. Germline CDR1 reads ENHRY; CDR2 reads SYGVKD. The CDR3 is made up of 15 amino acids. The junction had 4 bases not matched to a gene; V was cut back by 2 bases and J by 1 base.

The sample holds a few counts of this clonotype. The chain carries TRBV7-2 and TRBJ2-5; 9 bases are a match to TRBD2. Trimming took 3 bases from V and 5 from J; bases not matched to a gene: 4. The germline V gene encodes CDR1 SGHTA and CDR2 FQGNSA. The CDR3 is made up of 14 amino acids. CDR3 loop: CASSFSGSGETQYF. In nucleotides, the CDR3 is TGTGCCAGCAGCTTTAGCGGGAGCGGGGAGACCCAGTACTTC.

The DNA of the CDR3 is TGTGCCACCAGTGACTCCTGGGACTCCCTCTACAATGAGCAGTTCTTC. This translates into CATSDSWDSLYNEQFF. The V gene is TRBV24-1, the J gene TRBJ2-1, with a weak D call TRBD2 (6 bases). Looked up from germline, CDR1 is KGHDR and CDR2 is SFDVKD. V shed 4 bases and J shed 3 bases, with 15 bases lying between them. This CDR3 has 16 residues.

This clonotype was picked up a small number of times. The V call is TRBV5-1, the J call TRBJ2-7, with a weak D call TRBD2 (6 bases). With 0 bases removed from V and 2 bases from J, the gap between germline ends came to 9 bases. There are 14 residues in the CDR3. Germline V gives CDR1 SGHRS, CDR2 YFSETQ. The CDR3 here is CASSLAWGAYEQYF. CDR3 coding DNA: TGCGCCAGCAGCTTGGCGTGGGGGGCCTACGAGCAGTACTTC.

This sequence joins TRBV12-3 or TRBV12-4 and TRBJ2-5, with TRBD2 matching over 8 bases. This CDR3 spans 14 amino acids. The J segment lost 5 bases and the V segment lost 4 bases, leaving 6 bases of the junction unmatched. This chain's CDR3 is CASSSGLVMETQYF. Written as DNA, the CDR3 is TGTGCCAGCAGTTCGGGACTAGTAATGGAGACCCAGTACTTC.

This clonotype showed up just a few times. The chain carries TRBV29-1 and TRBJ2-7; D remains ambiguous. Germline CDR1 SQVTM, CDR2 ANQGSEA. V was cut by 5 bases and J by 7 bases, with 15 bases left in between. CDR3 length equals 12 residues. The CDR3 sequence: CSVSNGYGEQYF. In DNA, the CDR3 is TGCAGCGTTAGCAACGGATACGGGGAGCAGTACTTC.